This is a list of T cell receptor beta chains from one sample in a study of T-cell memory formation after mild COVID-19. MiXCR, run by TCRdb on the 5' RACE reads, gives a single entry per CDR3 protein. The sample consists of some 160,000 distinct CDR3 sequences, around 13% of them appearing once. Material for sequencing was PBMCs or a T cell subset sorted from them (not recorded which). These receptors originate from a man aged 18 to 30 who had mild COVID-19 (a few samples of this study predate the infection). Cell type and time point are not known. The CDR3 runs from the conserved cysteine through the conserved F or W. A D gene is named only where the DNA matches it firmly. Where a row states a size, it is once, few, many or the class of an expanded clone; other rows omit it.

D,length,J,size,V,CDR3,DNA
.,14,TRBJ2-2,.,TRBV5-5,CASSLVGNTGELFF,TGTGCCAGCAGCTTGGTAGGGAACACCGGGGAGCTGTTTTTT
TRBD1,14,TRBJ2-1,.,TRBV30,CAWSGGGSYNEQFF,TGTGCCTGGAGTGGAGGGGGCAGTTACAATGAGCAGTTCTTC
.,15,TRBJ2-3,.,TRBV7-3,CASSLLGPGTDTQYF,TGTGCCAGCAGCTTATTAGGGCCTGGCACAGATACGCAGTATTTT
.,12,TRBJ1-1,.,TRBV7-2,CASSYEWTEAFF,TGTGCCAGCAGCTACGAATGGACTGAAGCTTTCTTT
TRBD1,15,TRBJ2-7,.,TRBV4-3,CASSQTRDRGYEQYF,TGCGCCAGCAGCCAAACCCGGGACAGGGGCTACGAGCAGTACTTC
.,19,TRBJ1-2,.,TRBV28,CASRPPSKSGPTRNYGYTF,TGTGCCAGCAGACCCCCTAGTAAGTCAGGGCCGACGCGTAACTATGGCTACACCTTC
TRBD2,16,TRBJ2-3,.,TRBV7-2,CASSLVSLAGGDTQYF,TGTGCCAGCAGCTTAGTATCACTAGCGGGGGGAGATACGCAGTATTTT
.,12,TRBJ2-2,few,TRBV29-1,CSVVVATGELFF,TGCAGCGTTGTGGTAGCCACCGGGGAGCTGTTTTTT
.,16,TRBJ1-5,.,TRBV19,CASSRLTVNSNQPQHF,TGTGCCAGTAGTAGATTAACAGTCAATAGCAATCAGCCCCAGCATTTT
TRBD2,11,TRBJ2-1,many,TRBV7-7,CASSGGGEQFF,TGTGCCAGCAGCGGCGGGGGTGAGCAGTTCTTC
TRBD2,13,TRBJ2-5,few,TRBV6-2/TRBV6-3,CASSRDYEETQYF,TGTGCCAGCAGCCGGGACTATGAAGAGACCCAGTACTTC
.,17,TRBJ1-2,.,TRBV12-3/TRBV12-4,CASSYPRGGAPFYGYTF,TGTGCCAGCAGCTACCCAAGGGGAGGGGCGCCGTTCTATGGCTACACCTTC